The 16 T cell receptor beta chains presented below share a single source sample, sequenced in a study of beta chain features in type 1 diabetes (dated by TCRdb to 2017 to 2018). The method was the immunoSEQ multiplex PCR assay. All of the isolated RNA was reverse transcribed with the High Capacity cDNA Reverse Transcription Kit, so expressed TCRB transcripts were sequenced. TCRdb obtained this table from immuneACCESS and retained in-frame rearrangements with V and J assigned. These tables miss some clones; where compared with another copy, unresolved V genes account for less than half of the shortfall, and the remainder is unexplained. Across this sample there are some 150,000 clones, with about 51% seen only once. The ten largest account for over 0.4% of the sample. Sequencing used Tregs from blood. The sample's cell subset or site, from its label and the paper: regulatory CD4+ T cells. The receptors derive from a man younger than 35 in good health.

This clone was seen a handful of times. The genes are TRBV6-5 and TRBJ2-5, with 9 bases aligning to TRBD1. The tail of the sequence fits TRBJ2-7 better, so the J call may be wrong. This CDR3 has 14 amino acids. Per germline, CDR1 MNHEY and CDR2 SVGAGI. The CDR3 coding sequence is TGTGCCAGCAGTTTTGGGACAGGGATCTACGAGCAGTACTTC. Translation: CASSFGTGIYEQYF.

The chain employs TRBV18 and TRBJ1-1; 7 positions agree with TRBD1. The junction had 0 bases not matched to a gene; V was cut back by 4 bases and J by 1 base. Germline V gene lookup returns CDR1 KGHSH and CDR2 LQKENI. The CDR3 extends over 13 amino acids. This CDR3 is CASSQGANTEAFF. Written as DNA, the CDR3 is TGTGCCAGCTCACAGGGGGCGAACACTGAAGCTTTCTTT.

The chain couples TRBV18 to TRBJ1-2, with D unresolved. Germline values: CDR1 KGHSH, CDR2 LQKENI. The CDR3 runs to 16 residues. The germline V and J ends were trimmed by 1 base and 7 bases, with 19 bases remaining between them. The CDR3 protein is CASSPLVTEVSGGYTF. CDR3 nucleotide sequence: TGTGCCAGCTCACCACTAGTTACGGAGGTCTCTGGTGGCTACACCTTC.

The V call is TRBV7-2, the J call TRBJ2-5; D remains unclear. This CDR3 is 13 amino acids long. Germline loops: CDR1 SGHTA, CDR2 FQGNSA. Trimming removed 2 bases from V and 1 base from J, with 5 bases in between. CDR3 sequence (DNA): TGTGCCAGCAGCTTAACAGTCCAAGAGACCCAGTACTTC. Its protein is CASSLTVQETQYF.

The CDR3 DNA follows: TGTGCCAGCAGGCTAGGGAGCGGGAGGGCATATGAGCAGTTCTTC. Translation gives CASRLGSGRAYEQFF. The chain has TRBV7-3 and TRBJ2-1; 10 bases match TRBD2. The trim removed 6 bases at V and 8 bases at J, leaving 10 bases unmatched. This CDR3 spans 15 amino acids. The germline V gene encodes CDR1 SGHTA and CDR2 FQGTGA.

The rearrangement uses TRBV11-1 and TRBJ1-1, with TRBD1 matching 7 bases. Germline CDR1 SGHAT, CDR2 FQDESV (reference sequence). V gave up 4 bases and J gave up 11 bases; unmatched junction bases: 13. The length of the CDR3 is 14 residues. The CDR3 DNA follows: TGTGCCAGCAGCTCTGGGGTGACAGGGCTTGAGGCTTTCTTT. It is translated as CASSSGVTGLEAFF.

The chain links TRBV7-2 to TRBJ1-2; D unresolved. CDR3 length: 13 residues. The germline CDR1 and CDR2 sequences are SGHTA and FQGNSA. V lost 2 bases and J 4 bases, leaving 8 bases between the germline ends. The DNA for the CDR3 is TGTGCCAGCAGCTTACCCGGCGGCTATGGCTACACCTTC. It translates to CASSLPGGYGYTF.

The genes are TRBV5-1 and TRBJ2-2, with a weak D call TRBD1 (5 bases). V was cut by 2 bases and J by 5 bases, with 7 bases left in between. This CDR3 has 13 amino acids. CDR1 and CDR2 from the germline V gene are SGHRS and YFSETQ. The CDR3 spells CASSFQGTGELFF. CDR3 in DNA: TGCGCCAGCAGCTTCCAGGGTACCGGGGAGCTGTTTTTT.

This clone was seen only a few times. The gene calls are TRBV7-2 and TRBJ2-7; tentatively, D is TRBD2 (5 bases). The V gene's germline CDR1 is SGHTA and CDR2 FQGNSA. This CDR3 comprises 14 residues. V was pared by 3 bases and J by 0 bases, with 9 bases between. The CDR3 loop reads CASSFTAASYEQYF. In nucleotides, the CDR3 is TGTGCCAGCAGCTTCACAGCGGCCTCCTACGAGCAGTACTTC.

This clone was detected ten times or more. The CDR3: CSARDRGNTEAFF. Written as DNA, the CDR3 is TGCAGCGCCAGGGACAGGGGGAACACTGAAGCTTTCTTT. The V and J genes are TRBV29-1 and TRBJ1-1; 10 positions match TRBD1. V lost 7 bases and J lost 1; bases outside the gene matches: 3. The length of the CDR3 is 13 residues. Germline V lookup: CDR1 SQVTM, CDR2 ANQGSEA.

This CDR3 is CASSLVTGSLPRTEAFF. The CDR3 bases are TGTGCCAGCAGCTTAGTTACGGGAAGTCTACCGAGAACTGAAGCTTTCTTT. The chain uses TRBV7-9 and TRBJ1-1; D is undetermined. The CDR3 extends over 17 amino acids. The V gene lost 1 base and the J gene lost 5 bases, with 20 bases spanning the gap. The germline V gene has CDR1 SEHNR and CDR2 FQNEAQ (reference sequence).

J is TRBJ1-2 and V is TRBV9; TRBD1 agrees at 12 bases. Germline values: CDR1 SGDLS, CDR2 YYNGEE. Trimming took 4 bases from V and 3 from J; bases not matched to a gene: 4. The CDR3 loop spans 15 amino acids. DNA for the CDR3: TGTGCCAGCAGCACAGGGACAGGGGGCGACTATGGCTACACCTTC. It specifies CASSTGTGGDYGYTF. Using reference TRBV9 and TRBJ1-2 for the parts outside the CDR3, the full variable domain is DSGVTQTPKHLITATGQRVTLRCSPRSGDLSVYWYQQSLDQGLQFLIQYYNGEERAKGNILERFSAQQFPDLHSELNLSSLELGDSALYFCASSTGTGGDYGYTFGSGTRLTVV.

This chain joins TRBV7-3 and TRBJ2-1; D gene ambiguous. Germline V lookup: CDR1 SGHTA, CDR2 FQGTGA. This CDR3 has 12 residues. Trimming took 6 bases from V and 6 from J, leaving 9 bases between them. CDR3 protein: CASSTTFNEQFF. CDR3 nucleotides: TGTGCCAGCAGTACAACCTTCAATGAGCAGTTCTTC.

The chain couples TRBV29-1 to TRBJ2-7, with TRBD1 matching over 7 bases. The CDR3 runs 14 residues. The J segment lost 0 bases and the V segment lost 5 bases, leaving 7 bases of the junction unmatched. From germline, CDR1 is SQVTM and CDR2 ANQGSEA. The CDR3 DNA follows: TGCAGCGTTCGAAGGACAGGAACCTCCTACGAGCAGTACTTC. Residues: CSVRRTGTSYEQYF.

The V gene is TRBV18, the J gene TRBJ1-1; no reliable D call. V was cut by 3 bases and J by 10 bases, with 9 bases left in between. The length of the CDR3 is 11 residues. Germline V gene sequence: CDR1 KGHSH, CDR2 LQKENI. The CDR3 region is CASSPSGRAFF. DNA for the CDR3: TGTGCCAGCTCACCGTCTGGCAGAGCTTTCTTT.

The V call is TRBV28, the J call TRBJ2-1, with 10 bases fitting TRBD1. Germline trimming cut 6 bases from V and 4 bases from J; bases unmatched to any gene: 6. Germline V CDR1 and CDR2: MDHEN, SYDVKM. This CDR3 comprises 15 residues. CDR3 sequence: CASSAAGQGYNEQFF. CDR3 bases: TGTGCCAGCAGCGCAGCGGGACAGGGGTACAATGAGCAGTTCTTC.